The 21 T cell receptor beta chains below all came from one sample that was sequenced in a study of blood T cell repertoires in COVID-19. Generated by immunoSEQ multiplex PCR, the TCRdb table keeps only in-frame clones and is missing some. The profile shows hundreds of thousands of clones, more than 85% of them singletons. The sample was peripheral blood. These receptors were taken from a woman in her twenties or thirties with acute or convalescent COVID-19.

This chain connects TRBV9 to TRBJ2-3, with 7 bases aligning to TRBD1. Looked up from germline, CDR1 is SGDLS and CDR2 is YYNGEE. V trimming: 4 bases; J trimming: 3 bases; junction bases outside the gene matches: 8. The CDR3 sequence is 15 residues long. This CDR3 reads CASSTGAIGTDTQYF. CDR3 nucleotide sequence: TGTGCCAGCAGCACAGGGGCAATAGGTACAGATACGCAGTATTTT. Complete variable domain (other parts from reference TRBV9 and TRBJ2-3): DSGVTQTPKHLITATGQRVTLRCSPRSGDLSVYWYQQSLDQGLQFLIQYYNGEERAKGNILERFSAQQFPDLHSELNLSSLELGDSALYFCASSTGAIGTDTQYFGPGTRLTVL.

The chain carries TRBV13 and TRBJ2-5, with 10 positions matching TRBD2. The germline V gene has CDR1 PRHDT and CDR2 FYEKMQ (reference sequence). After removal of 5 bases from V and 5 bases from J, the junction contained 8 bases not matched to a gene. The CDR3 has 15 amino acids. In nucleotides, the CDR3 is TGTGCCAGCAGCCTCCGCCTAGCGGGGGTCGAGACCCAGTACTTC. It translates to CASSLRLAGVETQYF.

V usage is TRBV30 and J usage is TRBJ2-7; 9 bases map to TRBD2. This CDR3 is 15 amino acids long. The trim removed 0 bases at V and 3 bases at J, leaving 6 bases unmatched. Germline V gene lookup returns CDR1 GTSNPN and CDR2 SVGIG (reference sequence). The CDR3 bases are TGTGCCTGGAGTGTACGCGGGGGGGCACTCTACGAGCAGTACTTC. Its protein is CAWSVRGGALYEQYF.

V usage is TRBV11-2 and J usage is TRBJ2-5, with TRBD2 matching over 8 bases. Per the germline V gene, CDR1 is SGHAT and CDR2 is FQNNGV. This CDR3 comprises 17 residues. J gave up 0 bases and V 5 bases, and 11 bases lay outside the gene matches. CDR3 coding DNA: TGTGCCAGCAGCATAGCGGGGCGGGGGGTATACCAAGAGACCCAGTACTTC. Amino acids: CASSIAGRGVYQETQYF.

The rearrangement joins TRBV20-1 to TRBJ2-3; D unresolved. Germline CDR1 reads DFQATT; CDR2 reads SNEGSKA (reference sequence). The CDR3 totals 11 residues. V was cut by 6 bases and J by 2 bases, with 6 bases left in between. The chain's CDR3 is CSAADTDTQYF. The DNA of the CDR3 is TGCAGTGCCGCAGACACAGATACGCAGTATTTT.

This clone was picked up one time. The V gene is TRBV19, the J gene TRBJ1-3; D unresolved. Trimming shortened V by 0 bases and J by 0 bases, and 18 bases separated the two germline ends. The germline gives CDR1 LNHDA, CDR2 SQIVND (reference sequence). There are 19 residues in the CDR3. This chain's CDR3 is CASSIEFRSDYSSGNTIYF. The CDR3 nucleotides are TGTGCCAGTAGTATAGAGTTTCGGTCTGACTACTCCTCTGGAAACACCATATATTTT. The full variable domain, completed using reference TRBV19 and TRBJ1-3, is DGGITQSPKYLFRKEGQNVTLSCEQNLNHDAMYWYRQDPGQGLRLIYYSQIVNDFQKGDIAEGYSVSREKKESFPLTVTSAQKNPTAFYLCASSIEFRSDYSSGNTIYFGEGSWLTVV.

The V call is TRBV6-2 or TRBV6-3, the J call TRBJ1-5; D may be TRBD1 (6 bases). This CDR3 spans 13 amino acids. V gave up 5 bases and J gave up 8 bases, with 13 bases separating them. Germline CDR1 and CDR2: MNHEY and SVGEGT. The CDR3 sequence: CASSSTNREPQHF. The CDR3 nucleotides are TGTGCCAGCAGTAGCACAAACAGGGAGCCCCAGCATTTT.

This CDR3 is CASSYVRSEAFF. CDR3 DNA: TGTGCCAGCAGCTATGTACGGTCTGAAGCTTTCTTT. This chain connects TRBV7-2 to TRBJ1-1; no clear D gene. Germline lookup yields CDR1 SGHTA and CDR2 FQGNSA. The V end was cut by 4 bases, the J end by 6 bases, with 9 bases between. The CDR3 covers 12 residues.

J is TRBJ2-3 and V is TRBV3-1 (or the pseudogene TRBV3-2), with 10 bases identical to TRBD2. Germline CDR1 LGHDT, CDR2 YNNKEL (reference sequence). Trimming took 3 bases from V and 6 from J; bases not matched to a gene: 15. This CDR3 spans 18 amino acids. The CDR3: CASSQMLGSGGPGDTQYF. As DNA, the CDR3 is TGTGCCAGCAGCCAGATGCTTGGTAGCGGGGGGCCTGGGGATACGCAGTATTTT.

The V gene is TRBV3-1 (or the pseudogene TRBV3-2), the J gene TRBJ1-3; D uncertain. V was clipped by 6 bases and J by 0 bases, with 6 bases between them. CDR1 is LGHDT and CDR2 is YNNKEL in the germline V gene (reference sequence). This CDR3 spans 13 amino acids. The CDR3 sequence: CASRSDSGNTIYF. The CDR3 DNA follows: TGTGCCAGCAGGAGTGACTCTGGAAACACCATATATTTT.

The chain employs TRBV11-2 and TRBJ2-4, with TRBD2 matching over 7 bases. The CDR3 loop spans 15 amino acids. V trimming: 1 base; J trimming: 4 bases; junction bases outside the gene matches: 4. Germline values: CDR1 SGHAT, CDR2 FQNNGV. The CDR3 protein is CASSLGLAKKNIQYF. CDR3 in DNA: TGTGCCAGCAGCTTAGGACTAGCCAAAAAAAACATTCAGTACTTC.

The rearrangement links TRBV6-5 to TRBJ2-1; TRBD2 matches 11 bases. Germline assignment: CDR1 MNHEY and CDR2 SVGAGI. The CDR3 is made up of 14 amino acids. V lost 8 bases, J lost 3 bases, and 3 bases stayed unmatched. The CDR3 nucleotides are TGTGCCAGCTGGGGACTAGCGGACTACAATGAGCAGTTCTTC. Its translation: CASWGLADYNEQFF.

The chain uses TRBV9 and TRBJ2-7; 8 bases align to TRBD1. Germline lookup yields CDR1 SGDLS and CDR2 YYNGEE. The junction had 13 bases not matched to a gene; V was cut back by 10 bases and J by 4 bases. The CDR3 is made up of 14 amino acids. Written as DNA, the CDR3 is TGTGCCCCGGCCCCCCAGGGGGCGCGTTACGAGCAGTACTTC. It translates to CAPAPQGARYEQYF.

J is TRBJ2-3 and V is TRBV11-2; TRBD2 might be the D (7 bases). The V end lost 2 bases, the J end lost 0 bases, and 12 bases lay between the germline ends. The CDR3 consists of 16 residues. Germline CDR1 reads SGHAT; CDR2 reads FQNNGV. Here the CDR3 reads CASSLFRGASTDTQYF. DNA of the CDR3: TGTGCCAGCAGCTTATTTCGGGGGGCCAGCACAGATACGCAGTATTTT.

This clone was recorded at least ten times. The chain carries TRBV4-1 and TRBJ1-1, with no clear D. CDR1 MGHRA and CDR2 YSYEKL come from the germline V gene. V gave up 2 bases and J gave up 4 bases, with 17 bases separating them. The CDR3 extends over 16 amino acids. This chain's CDR3 is CASSQTFVRGSTEAFF. CDR3 DNA sequence: TGCGCCAGCAGCCAAACCTTCGTCAGAGGGAGCACTGAAGCTTTCTTT.

As DNA, the CDR3 is TGCGCCAGCAAAGGCCCGAAGAGGGACAGGGAGGAATATGGCTACACCTTC. Translated: CASKGPKRDREEYGYTF. V gene TRBV10-2 combines with J gene TRBJ1-2; TRBD1 agrees at 9 bases. Trimming removed 7 bases from V and 5 bases from J; junction bases left unmatched: 17. Germline V lookup: CDR1 WSHSY, CDR2 SAAADI. CDR3 size: 17 residues.

This clone was observed once. V usage is TRBV4-2 and J usage is TRBJ1-3; 8 nucleotides agree with TRBD1. Trimming took 0 bases from V and 6 from J; bases not matched to a gene: 7. The germline gives CDR1 LGHNA, CDR2 YNFKEQ. The CDR3 consists of 16 residues. The CDR3 region is CASSQDQDRAKNTIYF. As DNA, the CDR3 is TGTGCCAGCAGCCAAGACCAGGACAGGGCGAAAAACACCATATATTTT.

V usage is TRBV12-5 and J usage is TRBJ2-3; tentative D call: TRBD1 (6 bases). The CDR3 sequence is 13 residues long. Germline values: CDR1 LGHNT, CDR2 FRNRAP. Trimming cost V 11 bases and J 1 base, with 13 bases left between them. The CDR3 DNA reads TGTGCTTCAGGGGTTGCTGGCACAGATACGCAGTATTTT. Translated: CASGVAGTDTQYF. The whole variable domain, filled in from reference TRBV12-5 and TRBJ2-3, reads DARVTQTPRHKVTEMGQEVTMRCQPILGHNTVFWYRQTMMQGLELLAYFRNRAPLDDSGMPKDRFSAEMPDATLATLKIQPSEPRDSAVYFCASGVAGTDTQYFGPGTRLTVL.

This rearrangement joins TRBV14 to TRBJ2-6; D gene ambiguous. The V and J ends lost 4 bases and 1 base respectively, with 8 bases between them. CDR3 length: 15 amino acids. The germline V gene has CDR1 SGHDN and CDR2 FVKESK. This CDR3 reads CASSRKRSGANVLTF. DNA for the CDR3: TGTGCCAGCAGCCGAAAACGGTCTGGGGCCAACGTCCTGACTTTC.

This clone appeared a single time. The rearrangement joins TRBV14 to TRBJ2-2, with D possibly being TRBD1 (5 bases). Between the trimmed V and J ends, which lost 0 bases and 5 bases, there was a span of 7 bases. Germline V CDR1 and CDR2: SGHDN, FVKESK. The CDR3 covers 14 residues. This CDR3 reads CASSQDAGTGELFF. Here the CDR3 DNA reads TGTGCCAGCAGCCAAGACGCAGGGACCGGGGAGCTGTTTTTT.

The chain combines TRBV7-2 with TRBJ2-6; 8 bases match TRBD1. This CDR3 has 16 residues. The V and J ends lost 2 bases and 2 bases, in that order; junction bases with no gene match: 2. Germline CDR1 SGHTA, CDR2 FQGNSA. Here the CDR3 reads CASSLTTGAGANVLTF. The CDR3 bases are TGTGCCAGCAGCTTAACGACAGGGGCTGGGGCCAACGTCCTGACTTTC.